These 11 T cell receptor beta chains share one sample of origin, sequenced in a study of CD8 T cells in Susac syndrome. RNA in amounts of roughly 0.5 to 1 ug was reverse transcribed with random hexamers. TCRdb reprocessed the immunoSEQ multiplex PCR reads via MiXCR and lists one record per CDR3 protein. The data contain tens of thousands of distinct CDR3 sequences, over 85% of them singletons. Sequencing input: CD8+ T cells from PBMCs. The origin of the receptors is a human donor in good health.

The chain links TRBV5-1 to TRBJ1-5; D ambiguous. The CDR3 totals 13 residues. Trimming took off 4 bases at V and 4 bases at J, with 9 bases between the two ends. In germline, CDR1 is SGHRS, CDR2 YFSETQ. The CDR3 protein is CASSIEVNQPQHF. The CDR3 coding sequence is TGCGCCAGCAGCATCGAGGTTAATCAGCCCCAGCATTTT.

The chain employs TRBV2 and TRBJ1-1; D unclear. Germline V gene sequence: CDR1 SNHLY, CDR2 FYNNEI. The CDR3 is 10 amino acids. Deletions cut 6 bases from V and 14 bases from J, with 13 bases between. CDR3 amino acids: CASSPPLAFF. The DNA for the CDR3 is TGTGCCAGCAGCCCCCCCCTTGCGTTCTTT.

J is TRBJ2-3 and V is TRBV5-1; 8 nucleotides agree with TRBD2. Unmatched junction bases numbered 8, after V lost 5 bases and J lost 3 bases. CDR1 and CDR2 from the germline V gene are SGHRS and YFSETQ. The CDR3 covers 15 residues. CDR3 DNA: TGCGCCAGCAGAAAGCGGGAGTTGTCTACAGATACGCAGTATTTT. Translating gives CASRKRELSTDTQYF.

This chain connects TRBV5-1 to TRBJ1-1, with D unclear. The CDR3 has 14 residues. The V end lost 4 bases, the J end lost 4 bases, and 14 bases lay between the germline ends. Germline V gene data show CDR1 as SGHRS and CDR2 as YFSETQ. The DNA for the CDR3 is TGCGCCAGCAGCCCCCATCCCGATGGCACTGAAGCTTTCTTT. Residues: CASSPHPDGTEAFF. The full variable domain, completed using reference TRBV5-1 and TRBJ1-1, is KAGVTQTPRYLIKTRGQQVTLSCSPISGHRSVSWYQQTPGQGLQFLFEYFSETQRNKGNFPGRFSGRQFSNSRSEMNVSTLELGDSALYLCASSPHPDGTEAFFGQGTRLTVV.

The gene calls are TRBV3-1 and TRBJ2-7; 14 positions match TRBD2. Germline V gives CDR1 LGHDT, CDR2 YNNKEL (reference sequence). J lost 4 bases, V lost 4 bases, and 12 bases had no gene match. This CDR3 has 18 amino acids. CDR3 bases: TGTGCCAGCAGCCCTCCGACTAGCGGGAGGGCCCCACGATACGAGCAGTACTTC. This translates into CASSPPTSGRAPRYEQYF.

The chain couples TRBV7-2 to TRBJ2-5; no definite D call. This CDR3 is 14 amino acids long. From germline, CDR1 is SGHTA and CDR2 FQGNSA. The V gene lost 4 bases and the J gene lost 1 base, with 10 bases spanning the gap. The CDR3 spells CASSSVPGQETQYF. DNA of the CDR3: TGTGCCAGCAGCTCCGTCCCCGGCCAAGAGACCCAGTACTTC.

The chain combines TRBV12-3 or TRBV12-4 with TRBJ1-2, with D uncertain. V lost 5 bases, J lost 7 bases, and 11 bases lay in between. The CDR3 length is 12 residues. CDR3 sequence: CASSPGGTGYTF. CDR3 coding DNA: TGTGCCAGCAGTCCCGGTGGAACTGGCTACACCTTC.

This chain uses TRBV19 with TRBJ2-7, with 8 bases matching TRBD2. Germline CDR1 and CDR2: LNHDA and SQIVND (reference sequence). With 5 bases clipped from V and 4 bases from J, the junction kept 4 bases outside the gene matches. The CDR3 contains 13 residues. In DNA, the CDR3 is TGTGCCAGTAGTTTTACTAGCGGTTACGAGCAGTACTTC. Translating it yields CASSFTSGYEQYF.

The chain employs TRBV7-9 and TRBJ1-6, with D maybe TRBD1 (5 bases). Trimming left V 4 bases short and J 7 bases short, with 17 bases between. The CDR3 contains 16 residues. Germline V lookup: CDR1 SEHNR, CDR2 FQNEAQ (reference sequence). In DNA form, the CDR3 reads TGTGCCAGCAGCTCGAGTCTCTATGGGGCCAATTCACCCCTCCACTTT. It translates to CASSSSLYGANSPLHF.

The J gene is TRBJ2-7, the V gene TRBV2; possible D gene TRBD2, 6 bases. Germline CDR1 reads SNHLY; CDR2 reads FYNNEI. Trimming took off 8 bases at V and 2 bases at J, with 22 bases between the two ends. This CDR3 is 16 amino acids long. Written as DNA, the CDR3 is TGTGCCAGCCTTCCCCACTCCGGGGAGGTGGCCTACGAGCAGTACTTC. Protein product: CASLPHSGEVAYEQYF.

V and J are TRBV7-9 and TRBJ1-5, with D unclear. The ends were cut back, 4 bases at V and 2 bases at J, with 9 bases in the middle. In germline, CDR1 is SEHNR, CDR2 FQNEAQ (reference sequence). The CDR3 is 14 amino acids. In nucleotides, the CDR3 is TGTGCCAGCAGCTCCGGGTCAGGCAATCAGCCCCAGCATTTT. Protein product: CASSSGSGNQPQHF. The variable domain in full, with the rest retrieved from reference TRBV7-9 and TRBJ1-5, is DTGVSQNPRHKITKRGQNVTFRCDPISEHNRLYWYRQTLGQGPEFLTYFQNEAQLEKSRLLSDRFSAERPKGSFSTLEIQRTEQGDSAMYLCASSSGSGNQPQHFGDGTRLSIL.